Listed here are 32 T cell receptor beta chains from one sample, sequenced in a study of cytomegalovirus exposure and HLA in healthy donors (dated by TCRdb to 2015 to 2018). Library method: the immunoSEQ multiplex PCR assay. The multiplex PCR relied on a mix of 60 forward primers for TCR Vbeta segments and 13 reverse primers for TCR Jbeta segments. This immuneACCESS table, as held by TCRdb, lists in-frame sequences with V and J called but not all clones. Of the missing ones, under half trace to an unresolved V gene in checked studies; the others have no known cause. This sample has 100,000 to 150,000 clones in its table, and roughly 80% of those were observed once. Clones ranked in the top ten supply approximately 1.2% of the sample. The source material was PBMCs. These receptor sequences come from a female donor in good health and CMV-seronegative.

The chain is built from TRBV6-1 and TRBJ2-1; a possible D gene is TRBD1 (5 bases). The CDR3 totals 14 residues. Germline assignment: CDR1 MNHNS and CDR2 SASEGT. The V end was cut by 7 bases, the J end by 0 bases, with 10 bases between. In DNA form, the CDR3 reads TGTGCCAGCACGGCTAGGGGCTCCTACAATGAGCAGTTCTTC. Translation gives CASTARGSYNEQFF.

The chain combines TRBV10-3 with TRBJ2-5, with TRBD1 matching over 8 bases. Germline V gives CDR1 ENHRY, CDR2 SYGVKD. The ends lost 5 bases at V and 1 base at J; junction bases unmatched: 3. The CDR3 consists of 14 residues. The CDR3 sequence: CAISLTGAQETQYF. The DNA for the CDR3 is TGTGCCATCAGTTTGACAGGGGCCCAAGAGACCCAGTACTTC.

The chain uses TRBV27 and TRBJ2-6, with 7 bases lining up with TRBD1. The CDR3 totals 15 residues. The V gene end was trimmed by 6 bases and the J gene end by 0 bases; junction bases not matched to a gene: 2. CDR1 MNHEY and CDR2 SMNVEV come from the germline V gene (reference sequence). This CDR3 is CASRAGGSGANVLTF. In DNA form, the CDR3 reads TGTGCCAGCAGGGCAGGGGGCTCTGGGGCCAACGTCCTGACTTTC. Supplemented by reference TRBV27 and TRBJ2-6, the full variable domain reads EAQVTQNPRYLITVTGKKLTVTCSQNMNHEYMSWYRQDPGLGLRQIYYSMNVEVTDKGDVPEGYKVSRKEKRNFPLILESPSPNQTSLYFCASRAGGSGANVLTFGAGSRLTVL.

The V and J genes are TRBV6-5 and TRBJ1-5; weak D call: TRBD1 (5 bases). This CDR3 has 16 amino acids. Between the trimmed V and J ends, which lost 0 bases and 2 bases, there was a span of 11 bases. Germline V gene data show CDR1 as MNHEY and CDR2 as SVGAGI. The DNA of the CDR3 is TGTGCCAGCAGTTACTCGATAGGGGATGGCAATCAGCCCCAGCATTTT. Amino acid sequence: CASSYSIGDGNQPQHF.

This clone appeared a few times. CDR3 loop: CASSYGLAVDEQFF. In DNA, the CDR3 is TGTGCCAGCAGCTACGGACTAGCTGTCGATGAGCAGTTCTTC. This chain joins TRBV6-5 and TRBJ2-1, with TRBD2 matching over 8 bases. Losses at the gene ends were 6 bases for V and 8 bases for J; bases not matched to a gene: 9. This CDR3 is 14 amino acids long. The germline V gene encodes CDR1 MNHEY and CDR2 SVGAGI.

The chain employs TRBV7-2 and TRBJ1-1, with TRBD1 as a possible D gene (6 bases). Germline assignment: CDR1 SGHTA and CDR2 FQGNSA. This CDR3 has 15 residues. Trimming removed 2 bases from V and 4 bases from J, with 14 bases in between. The CDR3 DNA follows: TGTGCCAGCAGCTTACAGGCAGGGGTAGCCACTGAAGCTTTCTTT. The encoded protein is CASSLQAGVATEAFF.

This chain links TRBV5-1 with TRBJ2-7, with TRBD2 as a possible D gene (7 bases). Looked up from germline, CDR1 is SGHRS and CDR2 is YFSETQ. V was clipped by 0 bases and J by 3 bases, with 16 bases between them. CDR3 length equals 16 residues. The CDR3 loop is CASSLGVAGAFYEQYF. CDR3 sequence (DNA): TGCGCCAGCAGCTTGGGAGTGGCGGGGGCCTTCTACGAGCAGTACTTC.

This chain connects TRBV2 to TRBJ2-3; 11 bases match TRBD2. The CDR3 is 17 amino acids. The germline CDR1 and CDR2 sequences are SNHLY and FYNNEI. V dropped 2 bases and J dropped 2; count of bases not matched to a gene: 6. DNA for the CDR3: TGTGCCAGCAGTGAACCTTCGACTAGCGGGACCACAGATACGCAGTATTTT. This translates into CASSEPSTSGTTDTQYF.

The chain joins TRBV4-1 to TRBJ2-3, with 8 positions matching TRBD2. The CDR3 runs to 16 residues. The ends lost 0 bases at V and 5 bases at J; junction bases unmatched: 7. The germline CDR1 and CDR2 sequences are MGHRA and YSYEKL. CDR3 in DNA: TGCGCCAGCAGCCAAGAGCAAGCGGGAGTTATAGATACGCAGTATTTT. Protein sequence: CASSQEQAGVIDTQYF.

V gene TRBV29-1 combines with J gene TRBJ2-3; 7 nucleotides agree with TRBD1. This CDR3 comprises 15 residues. Trimming removed 2 bases from V and 4 bases from J; junction bases left unmatched: 9. CDR1 and CDR2 (germline): SQVTM, ANQGSEA. CDR3 nucleotides: TGCAGCGTTGAATTAATGCAGGGGGTGGCAGATACGCAGTATTTT. Translating gives CSVELMQGVADTQYF.

J is TRBJ2-7 and V is TRBV28, with D tentatively TRBD2 (6 bases). The CDR3 spans 14 residues. Deletions cut 6 bases from V and 0 bases from J, with 12 bases between. CDR1 and CDR2 from the germline V gene are MDHEN and SYDVKM. The CDR3 loop is CASSYLAVSYEQYF. Written as DNA, the CDR3 is TGTGCCAGCAGCTATTTAGCGGTCTCCTACGAGCAGTACTTC.

The table lists this clone with a count of one. The V and J genes are TRBV7-9 and TRBJ2-5; possibly TRBD2 for D (6 bases). V lost 5 bases to trimming and J lost 0 bases, with 7 bases between them. CDR1 is SEHNR, CDR2 FQNEAQ, per germline (reference sequence). The length of the CDR3 is 13 residues. CDR3 residues: CASSRGNQETQYF. As DNA, the CDR3 is TGTGCCAGCAGCCGGGGGAACCAAGAGACCCAGTACTTC.

The chain recombines TRBV2 with TRBJ1-1; D is perhaps TRBD1 (6 bases). Germline V gives CDR1 SNHLY, CDR2 FYNNEI. V was cut by 6 bases and J by 4 bases, with 15 bases left in between. This CDR3 contains 14 residues. The chain's CDR3 is CASRDFTGFTEAFF. The DNA of the CDR3 is TGTGCCAGCAGAGACTTCACAGGGTTCACTGAAGCTTTCTTT.

The chain recombines TRBV5-1 with TRBJ1-6, with TRBD1 identical over 9 bases. Germline CDR1 SGHRS, CDR2 YFSETQ. This CDR3 spans 18 amino acids. V shed 3 bases, J shed 5 bases, and the junction held 12 bases outside the gene matches. The CDR3 region has the DNA TGCGCCAGCAGCTCATCCGGGACAGGGAAGGTAGATAATTCACCCCTCCACTTT. As protein: CASSSSGTGKVDNSPLHF.

This clone was recorded once. This chain joins TRBV30 and TRBJ2-7; D might be TRBD1 (6 bases). Germline V gene lookup returns CDR1 GTSNPN and CDR2 SVGIG (reference sequence). The CDR3 is 13 residues long. Trimming took 5 bases from V and 0 from J, leaving 11 bases between them. In nucleotides, the CDR3 is TGTGCCTGGGACCGGGACACCTCCTACGAGCAGTACTTC. This translates into CAWDRDTSYEQYF.

The chain joins TRBV9 to TRBJ1-3; unclear D gene. Looked up from germline, CDR1 is SGDLS and CDR2 is YYNGEE. V lost 0 bases and J 0 bases, leaving 7 bases between the germline ends. This CDR3 has 15 residues. The DNA for the CDR3 is TGTGCCAGCAGCGTAGGACACCACTCTGGAAACACCATATATTTT. It specifies CASSVGHHSGNTIYF.

This chain joins TRBV4-1 and TRBJ1-3; D is undetermined. Germline V gives CDR1 MGHRA, CDR2 YSYEKL. The CDR3 loop spans 17 amino acids. V lost 0 bases and J lost 0, with 12 bases in between. CDR3: CASSQDRGWYSGNTIYF. The CDR3 nucleotides are TGCGCCAGCAGCCAAGATCGGGGATGGTACTCTGGAAACACCATATATTTT.

This clone was seen a few times. The chain links TRBV28 to TRBJ1-2; D not certain. With 3 bases removed from V and 4 bases from J, the gap between germline ends came to 6 bases. CDR3 size: 12 residues. The V gene's germline CDR1 is MDHEN and CDR2 SYDVKM. The CDR3 loop is CASSLPGYGYTF. The DNA for the CDR3 is TGTGCCAGCAGTTTGCCCGGCTATGGCTACACCTTC.

The CDR3 DNA sequence: TGTGCCAGCAGCGCTCCGGGATCAACCCTAAACAATGAGCAGTTCTTC. It yields the protein CASSAPGSTLNNEQFF. The chain combines TRBV5-4 with TRBJ2-1; the D gene is possibly TRBD2 (5 bases). The V gene lost 4 bases and the J gene lost 5 bases, with 19 bases spanning the gap. Germline V gives CDR1 SGHNT, CDR2 YYREEE (reference sequence). This CDR3 has 16 amino acids.

The V gene is TRBV6-1, the J gene TRBJ2-7; D is unclear. The V end lost 4 bases, the J end lost 9 bases, and 4 bases lay between the germline ends. The CDR3 sequence is 9 residues long. Germline CDR1 and CDR2: MNHNS and SASEGT. CDR3 sequence (DNA): TGTGCCAGCAGTGGCGGGCAGTACTTC. Encoded protein: CASSGGQYF.

The genes are TRBV25-1 and TRBJ1-1, with D unclear. With 6 bases removed from V and 0 bases from J, the gap between germline ends came to 8 bases. Germline CDR1 is MGHDK and CDR2 is SYGVNS. The CDR3 loop spans 13 amino acids. The CDR3 sequence is CASRFSLNTEAFF. The CDR3 DNA follows: TGTGCCAGCAGATTTTCTCTGAACACTGAAGCTTTCTTT.

The chain joins TRBV18 to TRBJ2-7, with 8 bases that match TRBD1. Trimming took 3 bases from V and 2 from J; bases not matched to a gene: 3. Germline CDR1 reads KGHSH; CDR2 reads LQKENI. This CDR3 is built from 14 residues. The DNA for the CDR3 is TGTGCCAGCTCACCTCGACAGGGGACCTACGAGCAGTACTTC. Translation gives CASSPRQGTYEQYF.

The chain links TRBV25-1 to TRBJ2-1; D remains ambiguous. Germline CDR1 and CDR2: MGHDK and SYGVNS. This CDR3 contains 14 residues. Deletions cut 2 bases from V and 5 bases from J, with 10 bases between. In DNA, the CDR3 is TGTGCCAGCAGTGAAGGGCACAGTAACAATGAGCAGTTCTTC. This translates into CASSEGHSNNEQFF. Drawing the rest from reference TRBV25-1 and TRBJ2-1, the complete variable domain is EADIYQTPRYLVIGTGKKITLECSQTMGHDKMYWYQQDPGMELHLIHYSYGVNSTEKGDLSSESTVSRIRTEHFPLTLESARPSHTSQYLCASSEGHSNNEQFFGPGTRLTVL.

V gene TRBV19 combines with J gene TRBJ2-1, with TRBD1 as a possible D gene (6 bases). The CDR3 extends over 18 amino acids. Trimming removed 1 base at V and 3 bases at J, with 19 bases between. Germline V CDR1 and CDR2: LNHDA, SQIVND (reference sequence). In DNA form, the CDR3 reads TGTGCCAGTAGTATAGCTGGTAAGGTAGGCAGGGGCTACAATGAGCAGTTCTTC. It is translated as CASSIAGKVGRGYNEQFF.

In its sample, this clone was seen once. The V and J genes are TRBV10-3 and TRBJ2-2; 7 positions match TRBD1. V shed 2 bases, J shed 4 bases, and the junction held 7 bases outside the gene matches. Germline loops: CDR1 ENHRY, CDR2 SYGVKD. This CDR3 has 16 amino acids. The CDR3 sequence: CAISEGDRTGTGELFF. The CDR3 DNA is TGTGCCATCAGTGAGGGGGACAGAACGGGCACCGGGGAGCTGTTTTTT.

The genes are TRBV4-1 and TRBJ2-7; 11 bases fit TRBD2. This CDR3 is 19 amino acids long. Germline-derived CDR1 and CDR2 are MGHRA and YSYEKL. J gave up 3 bases and V 0 bases, and 13 bases lay outside the gene matches. CDR3 sequence: CASSQDRSLAGGTYYEQYF. The CDR3 coding sequence is TGCGCCAGCAGCCAAGATAGGAGCCTAGCGGGGGGCACTTACTACGAGCAGTACTTC.

J is TRBJ2-1 and V is TRBV18; 8 bases fit TRBD2. Germline V CDR1 and CDR2: KGHSH, LQKENI. This CDR3 region has 16 residues. V dropped 4 bases and J dropped 7; count of bases not matched to a gene: 12. CDR3 DNA: TGTGCCAGCTCACTCCAGGGAGCGGGAGTGGGGAATGAGCAGTTCTTC. Its translation: CASSLQGAGVGNEQFF.

This rearrangement joins TRBV5-1 to TRBJ2-1; 9 nucleotides match TRBD2. The CDR3 is 14 amino acids. V shed 5 bases, J shed 1 base, and the junction held 1 base outside the gene matches. CDR1 SGHRS and CDR2 YFSETQ come from the germline V gene. The CDR3 is CASRTSGSYNEQFF. DNA for the CDR3: TGCGCCAGCAGAACTAGCGGGTCCTACAATGAGCAGTTCTTC.

This clone rates as medium-sized. The rearrangement links TRBV10-1 to TRBJ1-4; D is possibly TRBD1 (5 bases). The germline V gene encodes CDR1 WNHNN and CDR2 SYGVQD (reference sequence). V was cut by 8 bases and J by 8 bases, with 6 bases left in between. The CDR3 covers 10 residues. The CDR3 DNA is TGCGCCAGCGGGGGGGAAAAACTGTTTTTT. Its translation is CASGGEKLFF.

The gene calls are TRBV7-3 and TRBJ1-1, with a weak D call TRBD1 (6 bases). Per the germline V gene, CDR1 is SGHTA and CDR2 is FQGTGA. V was cut by 5 bases and J by 5 bases, with 12 bases left in between. The CDR3 contains 13 residues. The CDR3 DNA is TGTGCCAGCAGCCTCACAGGGTTAACTGAAGCTTTCTTT. Residues: CASSLTGLTEAFF.

This clone showed up just a few times. The genes are TRBV2 and TRBJ1-1; D perhaps matches TRBD1 (6 bases). This CDR3 is built from 14 residues. Trimming shortened V by 4 bases and J by 1 base, and 10 bases separated the two germline ends. Per the germline V gene, CDR1 is SNHLY and CDR2 is FYNNEI. The CDR3 spells CASSAQGRNTEAFF. In DNA, the CDR3 is TGTGCCAGCAGTGCCCAGGGGAGGAACACTGAAGCTTTCTTT. Looking up the rest from reference TRBV2 and TRBJ1-1 gives the full variable domain: EPEVTQTPSHQVTQMGQEVILRCVPISNHLYFYWYRQILGQKVEFLVSFYNNEISEKSEIFDDQFSVERPDGSNFTLKIRSTKLEDSAMYFCASSAQGRNTEAFFGQGTRLTVV.

This chain links TRBV10-2 with TRBJ2-3, with TRBD2 matching 7 bases. In germline, CDR1 is WSHSY, CDR2 SAAADI. The CDR3 extends over 18 amino acids. Germline trimming cut 4 bases from V and 1 base from J; bases unmatched to any gene: 14. The CDR3 spells CASSVGRETWGGTDTQYF. The CDR3 DNA reads as TGCGCCAGCAGTGTCGGGCGGGAGACTTGGGGGGGCACAGATACGCAGTATTTT.